This T cell receptor beta chain came from a study of T cell changes during pregnancy in multiple sclerosis. Trimming removed 2 bases from V and 3 bases from J, with 7 bases in between. Germline values: CDR1 MNHEY, CDR2 SVGAGI. The CDR3 is made up of 14 amino acids. Using immunoSEQ multiplex PCR, the repertoire was profiled, and TCRdb retains in-frame clones only, with some absent. Of about 70,000 clones listed, around 94% are singletons. The source of this sequence is a female donor with multiple sclerosis, enrolled in a pregnancy study. The rearrangement joins TRBV6-5 to TRBJ1-4, with D hard to call. The specimen comprised peripheral blood, sampled in the third trimester of pregnancy. CDR3 DNA sequence: TGTGCCAGCAGTTACAAGGCGGCTAATGAAAAACTGTTTTTT. Residues: CASSYKAANEKLFF.